Below, 6 T cell receptor beta chains from the same sample are listed, as sequenced in a study of TIL therapy for anti-PD-1-resistant metastatic lung cancer. Sample time point: pre-treatment sample, taken before nivolumab and TIL therapy. Pleural nodules or supraclavicular lymph nodes made up most of the excised metastases sampled. Sequencing used immunoSEQ v3. The repertoire was sequenced with immunoSEQ multiplex PCR; TCRdb's copy has only in-frame clones and lacks some. The table has 7,000 to 8,000 clones, 60% to 70% seen once. Here the sequenced sample was tumor tissue, taken at baseline. All receptors derive from a person aged 25 to 80 with non-small cell lung cancer.

This clone is labeled as medium-sized. The V and J genes are TRBV6-5 and TRBJ2-2; a possible D gene is TRBD2 (5 bases). This CDR3 has 13 residues. Germline V gene sequence: CDR1 MNHEY, CDR2 SVGAGI. V gave up 7 bases and J gave up 7 bases, with 13 bases separating them. The CDR3 region is CASNPGVGGELFF. CDR3 sequence (DNA): TGTGCCAGCAATCCCGGGGTGGGCGGGGAGCTGTTTTTT.

The chain uses TRBV10-3 and TRBJ1-1; no clear D. V was shortened by 6 bases and J by 0 bases, with 17 bases between the two germline ends. Germline CDR1 is ENHRY and CDR2 is SYGVKD. The CDR3 has 16 residues. The CDR3: CAIREGGSHLNTEAFF. For the CDR3, the DNA is TGTGCCATCAGGGAAGGCGGGTCGCACTTGAACACTGAAGCTTTCTTT.

The gene calls are TRBV27 and TRBJ1-4; D uncertain. This CDR3 region has 23 residues. V lost 0 bases and J lost 1, with 30 bases in between. Germline lookup yields CDR1 MNHEY and CDR2 SMNVEV (reference sequence). CDR3 residues: CASSLSWRASWQSRWETNEKLFF. The CDR3 bases are TGTGCCAGCAGTTTATCTTGGAGGGCTTCATGGCAGTCCCGGTGGGAAACTAATGAAAAACTGTTTTTT.

The chain employs TRBV7-6 and TRBJ2-5; 9 bases match TRBD2. CDR1 and CDR2 from the germline V gene are SGHVS and FNYEAQ. The ends lost 5 bases at V and 5 bases at J; junction bases unmatched: 12. The CDR3 totals 16 residues. In DNA, the CDR3 is TGTGCCAGCAGCCGGTCGGCGGGGGGGCCTAGGGAGACCCAGTACTTC. Protein sequence: CASSRSAGGPRETQYF. Full variable domain (rest looked up from reference TRBV7-6 and TRBJ2-5): GAGVSQSPRYKVTKRGQDVALRCDPISGHVSLYWYRQALGQGPEFLTYFNYEAQQDKSGLPNDRFSAERPEGSISTLTIQRTEQRDSAMYRCASSRSAGGPRETQYFGPGTRLLVL.

About this clone itself: At the DNA level, this CDR3 is encoded by other sequences in the same sample as well. This rearrangement joins TRBV7-2 to TRBJ1-3; no clear D. CDR3 length: 16 residues. Germline loops: CDR1 SGHTA, CDR2 FQGNSA. V lost 2 bases and J lost 0, with 11 bases in between. The CDR3 reads CASSLSSGSSGNTIYF. CDR3 in DNA: TGTGCCAGCAGCTTATCCTCTGGGTCCTCTGGAAACACCATATATTTT.

The chain uses TRBV5-6 and TRBJ1-2; TRBD1 matches 8 bases. The CDR3 loop spans 17 amino acids. V shed 0 bases and J 4 bases; nucleotides not matched to a gene: 11. Germline CDR1 is SGHDT and CDR2 is YYEEEE. The CDR3 DNA reads as TGTGCCAGCAGCTTGGCCTTGGGCAGGGGGCTTAGCTATGGCTACACCTTC. Its protein product is CASSLALGRGLSYGYTF.